Listed below are T cell receptor beta chains from one sample, sequenced in a study of blood T cell repertoires in COVID-19. Sequencing used immunoSEQ multiplex PCR; TCRdb keeps in-frame clones, though not all of them. The sample lists some 29,000 clones, 84% occurring once. The sample was peripheral blood. Receptors were obtained from a man aged 80 or over with active COVID-19. The CDR3 runs from the conserved cysteine through the conserved F or W. The D gene is left open where the match is weak. Only some rows state a clone size, as once, few, many or a class for expanded clones.

clone size: .; CDR3 length: 18; V gene: TRBV19; J gene: TRBJ1-5; D gene: .; CDR3 DNA: TGTGCCAGTAGTGGAATAAGAGAGGATCCGTCCAGAAATCAGCCCCAGCATTTT; CDR3 protein: CASSGIREDPSRNQPQHF
clone size: .; CDR3 length: 16; V gene: TRBV25-1; J gene: TRBJ2-1; D gene: TRBD2; CDR3 DNA: TGTGCCAGCAGTGCGGCTAGCGGGGGGGCATACAATGAGCAGTTCTTC; CDR3 protein: CASSAASGGAYNEQFF
clone size: .; CDR3 length: 14; V gene: TRBV6-4; J gene: TRBJ2-2; D gene: .; CDR3 DNA: TGTGCCAGCAAGCAGGGACAGAACACCGGGGAGCTGTTTTTT; CDR3 protein: CASKQGQNTGELFF
clone size: few; CDR3 length: 14; V gene: TRBV11-1; J gene: TRBJ2-3; D gene: TRBD2; CDR3 DNA: TGTGCCAGCGCGCTAGCGGGAAACACAGATACGCAGTATTTT; CDR3 protein: CASALAGNTDTQYF
clone size: .; CDR3 length: 17; V gene: TRBV5-1; J gene: TRBJ2-2; D gene: .; CDR3 DNA: TGCGCCAGCAGCCCCCGAGCGGGCTCCTCGAGGACCGGGGAGCTGTTTTTT; CDR3 protein: CASSPRAGSSRTGELFF
clone size: .; CDR3 length: 12; V gene: TRBV5-1; J gene: TRBJ2-1; D gene: .; CDR3 DNA: TGCGCCACCGGAGGCTCCTACAATGAGCAGTTCTTC; CDR3 protein: CATGGSYNEQFF
clone size: .; CDR3 length: 14; V gene: TRBV28; J gene: TRBJ1-1; D gene: .; CDR3 DNA: TGTGCCAGCACCATGGGTGACAGGAACACTGAAGCTTTCTTT; CDR3 protein: CASTMGDRNTEAFF
clone size: .; CDR3 length: 13; V gene: TRBV5-1; J gene: TRBJ2-1; D gene: .; CDR3 DNA: TGCGCCAGCAGCTTGCGAGCGCACAATGAGCAGTTCTTC; CDR3 protein: CASSLRAHNEQFF
clone size: .; CDR3 length: 15; V gene: TRBV9; J gene: TRBJ2-7; D gene: .; CDR3 DNA: TGTGCCAGCAGCCCTTGGGCGGGAAGCTCCTACGAGCAGTACTTC; CDR3 protein: CASSPWAGSSYEQYF
clone size: .; CDR3 length: 14; V gene: TRBV28; J gene: TRBJ1-2; D gene: .; CDR3 DNA: TGTGCCAGCAGTCCCGCGGGGGACTTCTATGGCTACACCTTC; CDR3 protein: CASSPAGDFYGYTF
clone size: .; CDR3 length: 16; V gene: TRBV10-1; J gene: TRBJ1-4; D gene: .; CDR3 DNA: TGCGCCAGCAGTGAGTCGACTTCAGCGGGGGATGAAAAACTGTTTTTT; CDR3 protein: CASSESTSAGDEKLFF
clone size: .; CDR3 length: 14; V gene: TRBV6-5; J gene: TRBJ1-1; D gene: .; CDR3 DNA: TGTGCCAGCAGTTTCGGGGGGCAAGGCACTGAAGCTTTCTTT; CDR3 protein: CASSFGGQGTEAFF
clone size: .; CDR3 length: 14; V gene: TRBV4-1; J gene: TRBJ2-3; D gene: .; CDR3 DNA: TGCGCCAGCAGCCAAGATACTAACACAGATACGCAGTATTTT; CDR3 protein: CASSQDTNTDTQYF
clone size: .; CDR3 length: 16; V gene: TRBV9; J gene: TRBJ2-1; D gene: .; CDR3 DNA: TGTGCCAGCAGCGTAGAGGTCCCCCCGACATACAATGAGCAGTTCTTC; CDR3 protein: CASSVEVPPTYNEQFF
clone size: .; CDR3 length: 15; V gene: TRBV6-5; J gene: TRBJ1-4; D gene: .; CDR3 DNA: TGTGCCAGCAGTTACGCGGGGCGGGCGAATGAAAAACTGTTTTTT; CDR3 protein: CASSYAGRANEKLFF